This note documents a single TCR beta chain sequence. Its antigen is still unknown. One end of the junction is discordant with germline, which a read error may explain. No patient had received any treatment before thyroid surgery. These data belong to a study of metastatic and nonmetastatic thyroid tumors. Study-level information: Repertoires from blood and tumor or nodule tissue of malignant and benign thyroid patients were compared.

CDR3 length: 13 amino acids. Germline V gives CDR1 SEHNR, CDR2 FQNEAQ (reference sequence). Per the original data handling: What underpinned the distant-metastasis classifier for papillary thyroid cancer was the set of CDR3 differences across clinicopathological groups. TCRdb re-clonotyped the PCR reads via MiXCR. In this record, the V and J calls reflect TCRdb's handling and not the investigators' own analysis. The sample shows 20,000 to 25,000 clones, roughly 15% of them seen only once. Findings and caveats of the study: Benign nodules were reported to have significantly lower TCR beta diversity than malignant thyroid tumors, in blood and tumor.

Sample: tumor tissue. The origin of this receptor is a female donor with papillary thyroid cancer or a benign thyroid nodule (not recorded which). Some clones in this sample may be carry-over from other donors' samples. This chain connects TRBV7-9 to TRBJ2-7; no clear D. The CDR3 nucleotides are TGTGCCAGTAGCTCATCGGGTAGGAACGAGCAGTACTTC. Translated, it gives CASSSSGRNEQYF.